The 30 T cell receptor beta chains given below trace back to one sample, sequenced in a study of blood T cell repertoires in COVID-19. Assay: immunoSEQ multiplex PCR; the TCRdb copy retains only in-frame clones and omits some. The sample records 95,000 to 120,000 clones, around 64% being singletons. The material sequenced was peripheral blood. These receptors all stem from a woman in her forties with acute or convalescent COVID-19.

This chain links TRBV3-1 (or the pseudogene TRBV3-2) with TRBJ1-2; D perhaps matches TRBD1 (6 bases). The CDR3 loop spans 13 amino acids. Trimming removed 0 bases at V and 7 bases at J, with 9 bases between. Germline values: CDR1 LGHDT, CDR2 YNNKEL (reference sequence). The DNA of the CDR3 is TGTGCCAGCAGCCAAGATCTACAGGGTGGCTACACCTTC. This gives the protein CASSQDLQGGYTF.

The rearrangement links TRBV2 to TRBJ1-4, with unresolved D. The CDR3 spans 15 residues. The V gene's germline CDR1 is SNHLY and CDR2 FYNNEI. V lost 5 bases and J 3 bases, leaving 13 bases between the germline ends. The CDR3 DNA reads as TGTGCCAGCAGTCCCCCGGGGTCCTCTAATGAAAAACTGTTTTTT. This translates into CASSPPGSSNEKLFF.

Concerning this clone itself: The same CDR3 can be traced to other DNA sequences in this sample. The genes are TRBV10-3 and TRBJ1-1; perhaps TRBD1 as D (6 bases). This CDR3 spans 13 amino acids. With 8 bases removed from V and 1 base from J, the gap between germline ends came to 11 bases. Germline CDR1 and CDR2: ENHRY and SYGVKD. DNA of the CDR3: TGTGCCATCCGCAGGGGAGAGAACACTGAAGCTTTCTTT. Protein: CAIRRGENTEAFF.

This chain links TRBV9 with TRBJ2-1; 8 bases align to TRBD2. CDR1 is SGDLS and CDR2 is YYNGEE in the germline V gene. Trimming at V came to 0 bases and at J to 4 bases, leaving 6 bases not matched to a gene. The CDR3 is 16 amino acids. In DNA form, the CDR3 reads TGTGCCAGCAGCGTAGAGGCCAGCGGGGGATACAATGAGCAGTTCTTC. It yields the protein CASSVEASGGYNEQFF.

The chain recombines TRBV7-3 with TRBJ2-3, with 9 bases aligning to TRBD2. Germline V gene data show CDR1 as SGHTA and CDR2 as FQGTGA. V lost 1 base to trimming and J lost 2 bases; unmatched junction nucleotides: 10. CDR3 length: 18 residues. The CDR3 bases are TGTGCCAGCAGCTTAAGTCCAGCGGGGGGCCTAACCACAGATACGCAGTATTTT. This translates into CASSLSPAGGLTTDTQYF.

This chain joins TRBV20-1 and TRBJ2-3; D gene uncertain. The CDR3 has 11 residues. The V end was cut by 6 bases, the J end by 1 base, with 5 bases between. In germline, CDR1 is DFQATT, CDR2 SNEGSKA (reference sequence). The CDR3 spells CSALRTDTQYF. The CDR3 region has the DNA TGCAGTGCCCTCCGCACAGATACGCAGTATTTT.

The V and J genes are TRBV5-1 and TRBJ2-3, with 10 bases matching TRBD2. V gave up 4 bases and J gave up 0 bases; unmatched junction bases: 5. Germline V gene lookup returns CDR1 SGHRS and CDR2 YFSETQ. The CDR3 is made up of 16 amino acids. CDR3 sequence reads: CASSERTSGSTDTQYF. DNA for the CDR3: TGCGCCAGCAGCGAGAGGACTAGCGGAAGCACAGATACGCAGTATTTT.

The chain is built from TRBV20-1 and TRBJ1-4, with D hard to call. CDR3 length: 10 residues. Trimming stripped 5 bases from V and 8 bases from J, with 6 bases between. The V gene's germline CDR1 is DFQATT and CDR2 SNEGSKA (reference sequence). This CDR3 is CSAQAEKLFF. The CDR3 DNA is TGCAGTGCTCAAGCCGAAAAACTGTTTTTT.

This chain connects TRBV6-1 to TRBJ1-5, with D maybe TRBD1 (5 bases). The germline V gene encodes CDR1 MNHNS and CDR2 SASEGT. V was pared by 2 bases and J by 7 bases, with 9 bases between. This CDR3 has 13 amino acids. The CDR3 spells CASSETRGQPQHF. The DNA of the CDR3 is TGTGCCAGCAGTGAAACGCGGGGGCAGCCCCAGCATTTT.

The rearrangement joins TRBV6-1 to TRBJ2-5; no reliable D call. Germline loops: CDR1 MNHNS, CDR2 SASEGT. The CDR3 has 14 residues. Trimming cost V 2 bases and J 4 bases, with 11 bases left between them. CDR3 bases: TGTGCCAGCAGTGAATTAGCCGGATCAGAGACCCAGTACTTC. It encodes CASSELAGSETQYF.

V gene TRBV5-1 combines with J gene TRBJ2-7, with 13 nucleotides matching TRBD2. V dropped 4 bases and J dropped 2; count of bases not matched to a gene: 3. Germline CDR1 reads SGHRS; CDR2 reads YFSETQ. The CDR3 is 15 amino acids. CDR3 residues: CASSGGTSGAYEQYF. In nucleotides, the CDR3 is TGCGCCAGCAGCGGCGGGACTAGCGGGGCCTACGAGCAGTACTTC.

This sequence joins TRBV19 and TRBJ2-2; tentative D call: TRBD1 (6 bases). Trimming cost V 5 bases and J 8 bases, with 18 bases left between them. The germline gives CDR1 LNHDA, CDR2 SQIVND (reference sequence). The CDR3 contains 15 residues. CDR3 amino acids: CASSDGQRSGGELFF. The CDR3 DNA reads TGTGCCAGTAGTGACGGACAGAGGAGTGGAGGGGAGCTGTTTTTT.

This chain connects TRBV9 to TRBJ1-2, with TRBD1 matching 9 bases. Germline CDR1 SGDLS, CDR2 YYNGEE. V was clipped by 3 bases and J by 7 bases; unmatched bases: 7. The CDR3 has 14 residues. DNA of the CDR3: TGTGCCAGCAGCGGATCACCGGGACAGGGTGGCTACACCTTC. Its translation: CASSGSPGQGGYTF.

The J gene is TRBJ1-2, the V gene TRBV30, with a possible D match to TRBD1 (5 bases). Germline values: CDR1 GTSNPN, CDR2 SVGIG (reference sequence). The CDR3 extends over 13 amino acids. V dropped 0 bases and J dropped 8 bases, with 13 bases sitting between them. The CDR3 nucleotides read TGTGCCTGGAGTGTTTTGGCAGGGATCGGCTACACCTTC. Protein sequence: CAWSVLAGIGYTF.

The V gene is TRBV29-1, the J gene TRBJ1-2; perhaps TRBD1 as D (5 bases). Germline V CDR1 and CDR2: SQVTM, ANQGSEA. Trimming shortened V by 2 bases and J by 6 bases, and 16 bases separated the two germline ends. The CDR3 length is 14 residues. CDR3 coding DNA: TGCAGCGTTGAATTTGGGCAGGGAGGGAATGGCTACACCTTC. Protein product: CSVEFGQGGNGYTF.

Written as DNA, the CDR3 is TGCGCCAGCAGCCAAGGGGCAGGGCGGGCGGGGGGCTACACCTTC. It yields the protein CASSQGAGRAGGYTF. The J gene is TRBJ1-2, the V gene TRBV4-1, with D maybe TRBD1 (5 bases). CDR1 is MGHRA and CDR2 is YSYEKL in the germline V gene. Between the trimmed V and J ends, which lost 1 base and 8 bases, there was a span of 17 bases. The CDR3 has 15 residues.

The chain has TRBV20-1 and TRBJ1-2; no definite D call. Looked up from germline, CDR1 is DFQATT and CDR2 is SNEGSKA (reference sequence). Trimming pared 8 bases from V and 5 bases from J, leaving 12 bases between. This CDR3 spans 11 amino acids. CDR3 in amino acids: CSPRNGYGYTF. Written as DNA, the CDR3 is TGCAGTCCGCGGAATGGGTATGGCTACACCTTC.

This chain joins TRBV7-6 and TRBJ2-1; 10 positions match TRBD2. Trimming removed 4 bases from V and 3 bases from J; junction bases left unmatched: 6. Germline-derived CDR1 and CDR2 are SGHVS and FNYEAQ. The CDR3 sequence is 16 residues long. CDR3 bases: TGTGCCAGCAGCTACGGACTAGCGGATCACTACAATGAGCAGTTCTTC. Translated, it gives CASSYGLADHYNEQFF.

This clone was detected only a few times. One end of the junction varies from germline; a read error may be responsible. The chain uses TRBV19 and TRBJ1-5, with 9 positions matching TRBD1. The CDR3 totals 11 residues. The germline gives CDR1 LNHDA, CDR2 SQIVND (reference sequence). DNA for the CDR3: TGCGGGACAGGGAATCTTCAGCCCCAGCATTTT. Translating gives CGTGNLQPQHF.

The V call is TRBV7-2, the J call TRBJ2-1; 9 bases agree with TRBD2. The CDR3 is made up of 17 amino acids. The junction had 13 bases not matched to a gene; V was cut back by 1 base and J by 9 bases. CDR1 and CDR2 (germline): SGHTA, FQGNSA. In nucleotides, the CDR3 is TGTGCCAGCAGCTTAGAAGTCCAGTTAGCGGGGGTTCGTGAGCAGTTCTTC. Translated: CASSLEVQLAGVREQFF.

In this sample, this clone turned up a few times. This rearrangement joins TRBV20-1 to TRBJ2-7; D unclear. This CDR3 is 11 amino acids long. Between the trimmed V and J ends, which lost 4 bases and 4 bases, there was a span of 8 bases. The germline V gene has CDR1 DFQATT and CDR2 SNEGSKA (reference sequence). The CDR3 loop is CSANVLYEQYF. CDR3 coding DNA: TGCAGTGCTAACGTACTTTACGAGCAGTACTTC.

This chain uses TRBV18 with TRBJ2-2; weak D call: TRBD2 (5 bases). CDR1 and CDR2 (germline): KGHSH, LQKENI. V was pared by 2 bases and J by 5 bases, with 6 bases between. The CDR3 is 13 residues long. The CDR3 region is CASSPGLTGELFF. The CDR3 bases are TGTGCCAGCTCACCAGGACTTACCGGGGAGCTGTTTTTT.

The chain joins TRBV7-2 to TRBJ2-1; 7 positions match TRBD1. Trimming cost V 0 bases and J 8 bases; bases outside gene matches: 7. The CDR3 length is 15 residues. The germline V gene has CDR1 SGHTA and CDR2 FQGNSA. Here the CDR3 DNA reads TGTGCCAGCAGCTTAGCGGGACAGCTCTGGGATGAGCAGTTCTTC. Its protein product is CASSLAGQLWDEQFF. Drawing the rest from reference TRBV7-2 and TRBJ2-1, the complete variable domain is GAGVSQSPSNKVTEKGKDVELRCDPISGHTALYWYRQSLGQGLEFLIYFQGNSAPDKSGLPSDRFSAERTGGSVSTLTIQRTQQEDSAVYLCASSLAGQLWDEQFFGPGTRLTVL.

The gene calls are TRBV7-9 and TRBJ2-3; the match to TRBD2 covers 8 bases. CDR3 size: 18 residues. Per germline, CDR1 SEHNR and CDR2 FQNEAQ (reference sequence). J gave up 2 bases and V 0 bases, and 10 bases lay outside the gene matches. CDR3 nucleotide sequence: TGTGCCAGCAGCTTAGCGCCGGGTAGCGGGGCACCCACAGATACGCAGTATTTT. The encoded protein is CASSLAPGSGAPTDTQYF. Together with reference TRBV7-9 and TRBJ2-3, the CDR3 gives the full variable domain: DTGVSQNPRHKITKRGQNVTFRCDPISEHNRLYWYRQTLGQGPEFLTYFQNEAQLEKSRLLSDRFSAERPKGSFSTLEIQRTEQGDSAMYLCASSLAPGSGAPTDTQYFGPGTRLTVL.

The table lists this clone with a few counts. The chain employs TRBV6-1 and TRBJ1-5; D call uncertain. There are 13 residues in the CDR3. CDR1 MNHNS and CDR2 SASEGT come from the germline V gene. Trimming cost V 3 bases and J 4 bases, with 7 bases left between them. CDR3 protein: CASSDFFNQPQHF. Written as DNA, the CDR3 is TGTGCCAGCAGTGATTTCTTTAATCAGCCCCAGCATTTT.

The chain is built from TRBV7-2 and TRBJ2-5, with D perhaps TRBD2 (6 bases). The V end was cut by 1 base, the J end by 7 bases, with 16 bases between. This CDR3 comprises 15 residues. Germline CDR1 and CDR2: SGHTA and FQGNSA. The CDR3 coding sequence is TGTGCCAGCAGCTTAGTAGGGCGTGAGGGAGGGACCCAGTACTTC. Translating gives CASSLVGREGGTQYF. The variable domain in full, with the rest retrieved from reference TRBV7-2 and TRBJ2-5, is GAGVSQSPSNKVTEKGKDVELRCDPISGHTALYWYRQSLGQGLEFLIYFQGNSAPDKSGLPSDRFSAERTGGSVSTLTIQRTQQEDSAVYLCASSLVGREGGTQYFGPGTRLLVL.

This clone has a single count. This rearrangement joins TRBV7-6 to TRBJ2-3; 11 positions match TRBD1. Per the germline V gene, CDR1 is SGHVS and CDR2 is FNYEAQ. This CDR3 is 15 amino acids long. V shed 1 base and J 4 bases; nucleotides not matched to a gene: 1. The CDR3 sequence is CASSLVGQGADTQYF. CDR3 sequence (DNA): TGTGCCAGCAGCTTAGTGGGACAGGGGGCAGATACGCAGTATTTT.

This clone was observed once. The chain has TRBV5-4 and TRBJ2-2; 8 nucleotides match TRBD1. The V segment lost 0 bases and the J segment 2 bases; nucleotides outside the gene matches: 3. Germline CDR1 SGHNT, CDR2 YYREEE (reference sequence). The CDR3 totals 16 residues. The CDR3 reads CASSLGTGPNTGELFF. In DNA form, the CDR3 reads TGTGCCAGCAGCTTGGGGACAGGGCCTAACACCGGGGAGCTGTTTTTT.

J is TRBJ1-5 and V is TRBV30; maybe TRBD1 (6 bases). CDR3 size: 15 residues. Germline CDR1 GTSNPN, CDR2 SVGIG (reference sequence). The V end was cut by 0 bases, the J end by 5 bases, with 14 bases between. The DNA for the CDR3 is TGTGCCTGGAGTGTAGTAGGCCAGGGGCATCAGCCCCAGCATTTT. This sequence encodes CAWSVVGQGHQPQHF.

The rearrangement uses TRBV6-6 and TRBJ2-3; TRBD2 might be the D (5 bases). V was trimmed by 6 bases and J by 2 bases, leaving 12 bases between them. The CDR3 is made up of 14 amino acids. The V gene's germline CDR1 is MNHNY and CDR2 SVGAGI (reference sequence). CDR3 loop: CASRAGLNTDTQYF. The CDR3, as DNA: TGTGCCAGCAGGGCAGGACTTAACACAGATACGCAGTATTTT.